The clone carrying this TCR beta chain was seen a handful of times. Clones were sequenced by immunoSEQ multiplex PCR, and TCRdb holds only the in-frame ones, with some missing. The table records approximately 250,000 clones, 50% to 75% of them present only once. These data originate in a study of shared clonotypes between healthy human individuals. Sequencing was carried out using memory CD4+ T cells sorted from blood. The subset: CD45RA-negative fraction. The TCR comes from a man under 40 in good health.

CDR3 sequence reads: CASSESGDGMNTEAFF. The CDR3 DNA sequence: TGTGCCAGCAGTGAATCGGGTGACGGGATGAACACTGAAGCTTTCTTT. The V and J genes are TRBV6-1 and TRBJ1-1, with D hard to call. This CDR3 region has 16 residues. Germline V gives CDR1 MNHNS, CDR2 SASEGT. The V and J ends lost 2 bases and 0 bases respectively, with 13 bases between them.